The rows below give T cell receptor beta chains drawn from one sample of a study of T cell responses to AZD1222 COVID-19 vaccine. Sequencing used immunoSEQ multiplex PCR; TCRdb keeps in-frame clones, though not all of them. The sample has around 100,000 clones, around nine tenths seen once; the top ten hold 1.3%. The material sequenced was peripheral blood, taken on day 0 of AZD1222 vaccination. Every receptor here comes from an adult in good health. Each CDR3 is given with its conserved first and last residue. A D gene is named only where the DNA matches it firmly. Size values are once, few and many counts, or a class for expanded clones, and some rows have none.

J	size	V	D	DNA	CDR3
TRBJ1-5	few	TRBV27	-	TGTGCCAGCAGTACATGGTCCGGGGAGCCCCAGCATTTT	CASSTWSGEPQHF
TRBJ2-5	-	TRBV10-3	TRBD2	TGTGCCATCAGTGAATCGTGGCTAGCGGGGAGAGAGACCCAGTACTTC	CAISESWLAGRETQYF
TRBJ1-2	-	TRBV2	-	TGTGCCAGCAGACCAAGTTCCGCCACCTATGGCTACACCTTC	CASRPSSATYGYTF
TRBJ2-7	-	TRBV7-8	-	TGTGCCAGCAGCTTATTGTACGAGCAGTACTTC	CASSLLYEQYF
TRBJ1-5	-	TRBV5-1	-	TGCGCCAGCAGCTTGGATGGGACCGCCTTAGAGCCCCAGCATTTT	CASSLDGTALEPQHF
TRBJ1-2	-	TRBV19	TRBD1	TGTGCCAGTAGGGCGACAGGGGGCACGAACTATGGCTACACCTTC	CASRATGGTNYGYTF
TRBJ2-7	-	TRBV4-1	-	TGCGCCAGCAGCGAGGGCCGCGGCTACGAGCAGTACTTC	CASSEGRGYEQYF
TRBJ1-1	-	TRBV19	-	TGTGCCAGTAGTGGGGGCTTGGCGAACACTGAAGCTTTCTTT	CASSGGLANTEAFF
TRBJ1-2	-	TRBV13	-	TGTGCCAGCAGCTTAGGGGGCGACTGGGATGGCTACACCTTC	CASSLGGDWDGYTF
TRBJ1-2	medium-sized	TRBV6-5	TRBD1	TGTGCCAGCAGTCTTGGACAGGGAGGTGACTATGGCTACACCTTC	CASSLGQGGDYGYTF
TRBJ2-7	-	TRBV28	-	TGTGCCAGCAGTCTCAGCGCCGCCTACGAGCAGTACTTC	CASSLSAAYEQYF
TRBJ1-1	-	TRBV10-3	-	TGTGCCATCAGCGCTCTACCGGGTGCCCGTGAAGCTTTCTTT	CAISALPGAREAFF
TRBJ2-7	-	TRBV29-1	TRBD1	TGCAGCGTTGAAGGTGAGGGGGCCGTTTACGAGCAGTACTTC	CSVEGEGAVYEQYF
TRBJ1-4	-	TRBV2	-	TGTGCCACGTCAGGGATGGAGAAAGGAAAACTGTTTTTT	CATSGMEKGKLFF
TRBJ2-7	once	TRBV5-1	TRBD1	TGCGCCAGCAGCTCCCCGAGGCAGGGGGACTCCTACGAGCAGTACTTC	CASSSPRQGDSYEQYF
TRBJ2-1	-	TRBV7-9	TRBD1	TGTGCCAGCAGCCCCCGACAGGGGAGGAATGAGCAGTTCTTC	CASSPRQGRNEQFF
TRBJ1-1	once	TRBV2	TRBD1	TGTGCCAGCAGTGTTGGGCAGGGGGTGAACACTGAAGCTTTCTTT	CASSVGQGVNTEAFF
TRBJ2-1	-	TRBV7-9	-	TGTGCCAGCAGCTCCTTTGACACCTACAATGAGCAGTTCTTC	CASSSFDTYNEQFF
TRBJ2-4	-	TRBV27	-	TGTGCCAGCAGTTCCCTTCAGCGCAAAAACATTCAGTACTTC	CASSSLQRKNIQYF
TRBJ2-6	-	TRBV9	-	TGTGCCAGCAGCGTGCTGGGAGGGGCCAACGTCCTGACTTTC	CASSVLGGANVLTF
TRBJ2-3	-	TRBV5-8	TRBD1	TGTGCCAGCAGCTTTAATGTTCAGGGGGAGAGCACAGATACGCAGTATTTT	CASSFNVQGESTDTQYF
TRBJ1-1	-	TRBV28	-	TGTGCCAGCAGTCGACGGATAATGAACACTGAAGCTTTCTTT	CASSRRIMNTEAFF
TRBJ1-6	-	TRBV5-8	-	TGTGCCGCGGAAACCGGGACGGTAAATTCACCCCTCCACTTT	CAAETGTVNSPLHF
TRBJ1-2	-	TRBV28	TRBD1	TGTGCCAGCAGCGGCCCAGGGGGGGCTAACTATGGCTACACCTTC	CASSGPGGANYGYTF
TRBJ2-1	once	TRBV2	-	TGTGCCAGCAGTCCCTGGGGGGTGGGTATTAGGAACAATGAGCAGTTCTTC	CASSPWGVGIRNNEQFF
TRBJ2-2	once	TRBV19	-	TGTGCCAGTAGTATAGACTCCCGGGGCCCCATTCCCGGGGAGCTGTTTTTT	CASSIDSRGPIPGELFF
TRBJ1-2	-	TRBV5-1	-	TGCGCCAGCAGCCACGCACGGGGAGATAACTATGGCTACACCTTC	CASSHARGDNYGYTF
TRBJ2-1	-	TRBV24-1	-	TGTGCCACCCGGGACGGAGCCTACAATGAGCAGTTCTTC	CATRDGAYNEQFF
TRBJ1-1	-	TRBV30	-	TGTGCCTGGAGTGCGGGCAGGGGAAACACTGAAGCTTTCTTT	CAWSAGRGNTEAFF
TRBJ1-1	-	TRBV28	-	TGTGCCAGCACCACCCTTCGTGGGGGGGACACTGAAGCTTTCTTT	CASTTLRGGDTEAFF
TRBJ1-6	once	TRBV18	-	TGTGCCAGCTCACCGCTAGGAACAGGGAGCTCCTATAATTCACCCCTCCACTTT	CASSPLGTGSSYNSPLHF
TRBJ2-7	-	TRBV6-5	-	TGTGCCAGCAGTAGGGACACTAGCTCCTACGAGCAGTACTTC	CASSRDTSSYEQYF
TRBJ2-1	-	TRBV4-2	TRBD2	TGTGCCAGCAGCCAAGCGACTAGCGGGGATGAGCAGTTCTTC	CASSQATSGDEQFF
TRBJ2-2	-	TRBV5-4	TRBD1	TGTGCCAGCAGCCTCGGGAACAGGGGGGCCGGGGAGCTGTTTTTT	CASSLGNRGAGELFF
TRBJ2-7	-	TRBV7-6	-	TGTGCCAGCAGCGCAGGACAGATTTACGAGCAGTACTTC	CASSAGQIYEQYF
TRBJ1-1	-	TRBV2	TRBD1	TGTGCCAGCAATCAACAGGGGTGGACTGAAGCTTTCTTT	CASNQQGWTEAFF
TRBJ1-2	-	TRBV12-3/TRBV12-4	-	TGTGCCAGCAGTCCCGACAGAGCTCGGGGCTACACCTTC	CASSPDRARGYTF
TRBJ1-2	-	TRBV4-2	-	TGTGCCAGCAAAGCCAGTAACAGCGCTAACTATGGCTACACCTTC	CASKASNSANYGYTF
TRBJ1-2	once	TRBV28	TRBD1	TGTGCCAGCAGCCTATCGGGACAGGCAGACTATGGCTACACCTTC	CASSLSGQADYGYTF
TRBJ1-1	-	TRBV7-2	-	TGTGCCAGCAGCTTAGTCCCAGGCACTGAAGCTTTCTTT	CASSLVPGTEAFF
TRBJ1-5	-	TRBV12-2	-	TGTGCAAGTCGCTTAGTGGGACAGGACTATCAGCCCCAGCATTTT	CASRLVGQDYQPQHF
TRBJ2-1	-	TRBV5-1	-	TGCGCCAGCAGCTTGCTCTTGGACAATGAGCAGTTCTTC	CASSLLLDNEQFF